This entry describes one T cell receptor beta chain. What it binds is not known. This specimen includes other DNA sequences encoding the same CDR3. Assay: immunoSEQ multiplex PCR; the TCRdb copy retains only in-frame clones and omits some. The sample has about 2.4 million clones, roughly 93% seen once. There are 13 residues in the CDR3. CDR1 is SGHRS and CDR2 is YFSETQ in the germline V gene. The ends were cut back, 0 bases at V and 7 bases at J, with 8 bases in the middle. These data come from a study of shared clonotypes between healthy human individuals. Findings and caveats of the study: It was the few donors that limited the genetic and exposure-history diversity represented. Sample collection involved blood only; tissue repertoires are likely different. Richness estimates generally favored naive over memory subsets.

The receptor's source is a man between 18 and 29 years old in good health. Some clones in this sample may be carry-over from other donors' samples. J is TRBJ2-1 and V is TRBV5-1; D is unresolved. Material for sequencing was naive CD4+ T cells from PBMCs. Stated subset: CD45RA+ positively selected. In nucleotides, the CDR3 is TGCGCCAGCAGCTTGGGTCTCCGTAATGAGCAGTTCTTC. Amino acid sequence: CASSLGLRNEQFF.